Described below is a single T cell receptor beta chain sequence and its context. Antigen specificity is unknown. The data derive from a study of CD8 T cells in ankylosing spondylitis. Findings of the study overall: A motif of 7 to 9 highly homologous TCR beta variants was seen as apparently characteristic of ankylosing spondylitis blood.

Quantitative 5'-RACE with molecular barcodes was used to make the TCR beta libraries. TCRdb passed the 5' RACE reads through MiXCR, listing each CDR3 protein once. The data hold about 190,000 distinct CDR3 sequences, with 10% to 15% observed a single time. CDR1 and CDR2 from the germline V gene are SGHVS and FNYEAQ. V gave up 4 bases and J gave up 3 bases, with 13 bases separating them. CDR3 length equals 15 residues. This TCR was sampled from a female donor with ankylosing spondylitis or in good health (not recorded which). The chain employs TRBV7-6 and TRBJ2-1, with D unresolved. What was sequenced was blood, either unsorted or a sorted T cell fraction (not recorded which). CDR3: CASSSGPTGYNEQFF. The DNA of the CDR3 is TGTGCCAGCAGCTCTGGACCGACGGGCTACAATGAGCAGTTCTTC.